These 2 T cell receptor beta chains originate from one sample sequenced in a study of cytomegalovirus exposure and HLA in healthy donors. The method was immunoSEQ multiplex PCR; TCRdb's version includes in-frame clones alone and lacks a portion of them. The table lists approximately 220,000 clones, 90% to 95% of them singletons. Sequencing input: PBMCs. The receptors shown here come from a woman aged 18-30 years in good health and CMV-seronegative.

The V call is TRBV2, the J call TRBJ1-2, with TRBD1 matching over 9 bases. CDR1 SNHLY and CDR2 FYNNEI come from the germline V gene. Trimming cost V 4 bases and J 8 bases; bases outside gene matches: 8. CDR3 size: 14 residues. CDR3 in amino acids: CASSVWGTGWGYTF. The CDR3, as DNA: TGTGCCAGCAGTGTTTGGGGGACAGGGTGGGGCTACACCTTC.

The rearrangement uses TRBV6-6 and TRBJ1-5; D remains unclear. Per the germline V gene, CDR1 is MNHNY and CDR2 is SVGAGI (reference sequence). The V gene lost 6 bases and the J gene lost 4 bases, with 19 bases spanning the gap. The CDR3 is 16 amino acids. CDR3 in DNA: TGTGCCAGCAGCCGCACCGGGGAGGTTCGGAATCAGCCCCAGCATTTT. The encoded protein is CASSRTGEVRNQPQHF.